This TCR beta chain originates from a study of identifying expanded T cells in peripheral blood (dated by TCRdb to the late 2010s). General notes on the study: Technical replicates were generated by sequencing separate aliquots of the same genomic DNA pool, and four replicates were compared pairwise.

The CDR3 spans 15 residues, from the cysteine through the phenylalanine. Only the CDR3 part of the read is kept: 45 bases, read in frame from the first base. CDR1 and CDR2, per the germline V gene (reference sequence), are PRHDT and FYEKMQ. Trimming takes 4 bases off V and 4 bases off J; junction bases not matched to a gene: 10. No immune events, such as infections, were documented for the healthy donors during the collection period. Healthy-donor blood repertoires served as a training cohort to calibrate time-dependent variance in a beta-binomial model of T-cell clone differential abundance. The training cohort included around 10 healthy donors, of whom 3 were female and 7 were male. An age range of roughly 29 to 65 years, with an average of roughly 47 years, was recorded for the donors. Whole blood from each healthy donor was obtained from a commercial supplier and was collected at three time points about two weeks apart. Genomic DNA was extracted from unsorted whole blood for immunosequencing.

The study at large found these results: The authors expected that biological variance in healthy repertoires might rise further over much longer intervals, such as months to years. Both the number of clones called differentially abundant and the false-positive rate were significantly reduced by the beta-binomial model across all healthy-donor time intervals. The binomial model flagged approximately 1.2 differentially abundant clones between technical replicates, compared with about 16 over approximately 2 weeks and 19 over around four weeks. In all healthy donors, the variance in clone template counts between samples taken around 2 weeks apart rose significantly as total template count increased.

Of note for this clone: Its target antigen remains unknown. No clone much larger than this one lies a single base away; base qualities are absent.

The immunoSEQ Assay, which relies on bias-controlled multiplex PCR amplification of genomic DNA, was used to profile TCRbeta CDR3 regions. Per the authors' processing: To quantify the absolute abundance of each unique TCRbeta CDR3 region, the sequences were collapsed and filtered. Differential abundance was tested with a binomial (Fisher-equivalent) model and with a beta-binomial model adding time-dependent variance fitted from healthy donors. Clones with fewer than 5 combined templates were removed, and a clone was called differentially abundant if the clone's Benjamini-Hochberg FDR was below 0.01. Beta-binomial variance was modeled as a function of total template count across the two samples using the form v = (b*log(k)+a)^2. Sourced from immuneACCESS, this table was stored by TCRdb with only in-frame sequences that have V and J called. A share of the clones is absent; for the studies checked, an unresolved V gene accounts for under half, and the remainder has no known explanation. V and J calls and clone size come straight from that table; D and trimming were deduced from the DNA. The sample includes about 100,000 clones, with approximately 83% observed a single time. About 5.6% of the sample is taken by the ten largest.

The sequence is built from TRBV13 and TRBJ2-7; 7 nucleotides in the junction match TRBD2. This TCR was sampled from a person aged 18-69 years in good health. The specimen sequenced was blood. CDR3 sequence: CASSSPDGGKYEQYF. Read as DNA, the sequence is TGTGCCAGCAGCTCCCCCGACGGGGGGAAATACGAGCAGTACTTC.